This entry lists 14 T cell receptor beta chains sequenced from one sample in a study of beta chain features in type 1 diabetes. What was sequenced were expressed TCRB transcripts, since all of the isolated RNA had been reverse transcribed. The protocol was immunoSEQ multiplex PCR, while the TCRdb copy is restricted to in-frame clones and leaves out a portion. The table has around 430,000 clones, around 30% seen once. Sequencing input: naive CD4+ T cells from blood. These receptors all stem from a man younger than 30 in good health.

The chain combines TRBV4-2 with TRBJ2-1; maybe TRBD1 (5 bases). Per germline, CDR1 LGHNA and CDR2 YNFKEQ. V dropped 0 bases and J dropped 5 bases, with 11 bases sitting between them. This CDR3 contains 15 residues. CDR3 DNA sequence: TGTGCCAGCAGCCAAGATGAGCAGGGCCACAATGAGCAGTTCTTC. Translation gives CASSQDEQGHNEQFF.

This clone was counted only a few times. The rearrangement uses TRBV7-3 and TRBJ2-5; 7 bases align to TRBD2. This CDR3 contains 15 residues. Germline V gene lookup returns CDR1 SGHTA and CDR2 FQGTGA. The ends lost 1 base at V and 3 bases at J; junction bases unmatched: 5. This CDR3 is CASSLKRDGKETQYF. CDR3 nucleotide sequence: TGTGCCAGCAGCTTAAAGCGGGACGGGAAAGAGACCCAGTACTTC. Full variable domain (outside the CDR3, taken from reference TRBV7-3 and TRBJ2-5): GAGVSQTPSNKVTEKGKYVELRCDPISGHTALYWYRQSLGQGPEFLIYFQGTGAADDSGLPNDRFFAVRPEGSVSTLKIQRTERGDSAVYLCASSLKRDGKETQYFGPGTRLLVL.

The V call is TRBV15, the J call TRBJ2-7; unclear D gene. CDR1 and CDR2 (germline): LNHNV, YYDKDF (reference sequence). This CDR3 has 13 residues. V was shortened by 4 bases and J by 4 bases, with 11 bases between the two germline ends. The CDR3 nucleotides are TGTGCCACCAGCAAACGAGAATTATACGAGCAGTACTTC. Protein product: CATSKRELYEQYF.

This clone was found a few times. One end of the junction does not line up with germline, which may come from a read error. CDR3 sequence: CASSLLGLNTEAFF. CDR3 coding DNA: TGCGCCAGCAGCTTGCTGGGTTTGAATACTGAAGCTTTCTTT. The chain uses TRBV5-1 and TRBJ1-1; no clear D. This CDR3 is built from 14 residues. Germline values: CDR1 SGHRS, CDR2 YFSETQ.

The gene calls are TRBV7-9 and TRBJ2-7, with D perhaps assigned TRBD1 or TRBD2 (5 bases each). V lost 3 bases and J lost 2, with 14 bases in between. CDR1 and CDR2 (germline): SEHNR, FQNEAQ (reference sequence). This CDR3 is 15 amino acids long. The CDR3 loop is CASSLTGALPYEQYF. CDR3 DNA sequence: TGTGCCAGCAGCTTGACCGGGGCCCTTCCCTACGAGCAGTACTTC.

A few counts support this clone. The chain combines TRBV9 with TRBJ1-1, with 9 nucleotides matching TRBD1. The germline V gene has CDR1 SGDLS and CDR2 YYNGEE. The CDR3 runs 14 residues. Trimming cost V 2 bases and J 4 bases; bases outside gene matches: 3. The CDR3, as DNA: TGTGCCAGCAGCGTTGAGACAGGGGGCACTGAAGCTTTCTTT. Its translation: CASSVETGGTEAFF.

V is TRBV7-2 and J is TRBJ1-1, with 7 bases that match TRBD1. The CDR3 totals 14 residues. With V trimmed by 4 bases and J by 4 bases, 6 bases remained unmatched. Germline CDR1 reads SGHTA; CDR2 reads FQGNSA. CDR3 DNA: TGTGCCAGCAGCTCGACAGGGAGGGGCACTGAAGCTTTCTTT. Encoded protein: CASSSTGRGTEAFF.

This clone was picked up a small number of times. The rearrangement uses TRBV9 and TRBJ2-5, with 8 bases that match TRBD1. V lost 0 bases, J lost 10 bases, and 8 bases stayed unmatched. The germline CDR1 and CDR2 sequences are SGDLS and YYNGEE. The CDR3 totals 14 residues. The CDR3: CASSVEGTGRVQYF. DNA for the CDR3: TGTGCCAGCAGCGTAGAGGGGACAGGTCGTGTCCAGTACTTC. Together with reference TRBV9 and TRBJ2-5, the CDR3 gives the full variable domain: DSGVTQTPKHLITATGQRVTLRCSPRSGDLSVYWYQQSLDQGLQFLIQYYNGEERAKGNILERFSAQQFPDLHSELNLSSLELGDSALYFCASSVEGTGRVQYFGPGTRLLVL.

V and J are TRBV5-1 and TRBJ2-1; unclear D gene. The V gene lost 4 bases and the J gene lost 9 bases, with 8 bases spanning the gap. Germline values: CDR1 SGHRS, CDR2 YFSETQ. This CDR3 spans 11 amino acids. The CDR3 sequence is CASSTQSEQFF. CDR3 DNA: TGCGCCAGCAGCACCCAAAGTGAGCAGTTCTTC.

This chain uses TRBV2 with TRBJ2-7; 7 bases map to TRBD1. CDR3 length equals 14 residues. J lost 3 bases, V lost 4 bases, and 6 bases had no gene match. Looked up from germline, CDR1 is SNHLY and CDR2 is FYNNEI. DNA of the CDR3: TGTGCCAGCAGTGCACGATGGGACAGCTACGAGCAGTACTTC. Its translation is CASSARWDSYEQYF.

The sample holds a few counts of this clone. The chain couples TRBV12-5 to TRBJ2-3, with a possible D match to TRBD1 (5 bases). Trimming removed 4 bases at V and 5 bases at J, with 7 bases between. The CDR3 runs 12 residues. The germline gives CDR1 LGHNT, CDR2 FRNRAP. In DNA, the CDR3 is TGTGCTAGTGGTTCACAGGTAGATACGCAGTATTTT. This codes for CASGSQVDTQYF.

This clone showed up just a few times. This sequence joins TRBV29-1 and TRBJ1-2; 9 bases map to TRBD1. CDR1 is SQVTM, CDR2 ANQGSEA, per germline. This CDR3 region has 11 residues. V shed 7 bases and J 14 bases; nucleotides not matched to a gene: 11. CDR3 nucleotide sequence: TGCAGCGCCGACCGGGACAGGGATTATACCTTC. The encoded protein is CSADRDRDYTF. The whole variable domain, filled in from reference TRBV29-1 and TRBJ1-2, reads SAVISQKPSRDICQRGTSLTIQCQVDSQVTMMFWYRQQPGQSLTLIATANQGSEATYESGFVIDKFPISRPNLTFSTLTVSNMSPEDSSIYLCSADRDRDYTFGSGTRLTVV.

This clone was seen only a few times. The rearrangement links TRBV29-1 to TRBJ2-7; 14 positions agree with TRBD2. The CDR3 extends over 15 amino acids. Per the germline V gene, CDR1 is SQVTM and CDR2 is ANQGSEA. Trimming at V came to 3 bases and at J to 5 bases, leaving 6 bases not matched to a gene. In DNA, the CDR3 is TGCAGCGTTGAGGGTGGGACTAGCGGGAGAGACGAGCAGTACTTC. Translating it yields CSVEGGTSGRDEQYF.

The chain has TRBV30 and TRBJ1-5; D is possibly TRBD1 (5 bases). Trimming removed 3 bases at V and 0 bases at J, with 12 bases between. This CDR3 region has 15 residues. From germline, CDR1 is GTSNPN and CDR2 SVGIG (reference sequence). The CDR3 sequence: CAWSAPGSSNQPQHF. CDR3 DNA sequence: TGTGCCTGGAGCGCCCCAGGGTCTAGCAATCAGCCCCAGCATTTT.